These T cell receptor beta chains were read from a single sample in a study of Graves' ophthalmopathy and Graves' hyperthyroidism. TCRdb re-derived calls from the multiplex PCR reads in MiXCR, one entry per CDR3 protein. The sample has hundreds of thousands of distinct CDR3 sequences, just over 15% seen once; the top ten hold approximately 7%. What was sequenced was peripheral blood. The receptors stem from a woman aged 18 to 35 with stable Graves' hyperthyroidism. CDR3s include the opening cysteine and the closing phenylalanine or tryptophan. The D gene is left open where the match is weak. Rows give clone size only sometimes, using once, few, many, or a class for an expanded clone.

j_call	clone_size	v_call	d_call	cdr3_nt	cdr3_aa
TRBJ1-1	-	TRBV7-8	-	TGTGCCGGCAGCCCATCGCGGACCGCGGGGAACACTGAAGCTTTCTTT	CAGSPSRTAGNTEAFF
TRBJ1-3	many	TRBV28	-	TGTGCCAGCAGTGAATACAGAAACACCATATATTTT	CASSEYRNTIYF
TRBJ1-1	-	TRBV6-5	-	TGTGCCAGCAGTTACCGGGGTAGCGGGGGCACTGAAGCTTTCTTT	CASSYRGSGGTEAFF
TRBJ2-7	many	TRBV7-6	-	TGTGCCAGCAGCTCCGTCGCGAGCTCCTACGAGCAGTACTTC	CASSSVASSYEQYF
TRBJ2-5	few	TRBV10-3	TRBD2	TGTGCCATCAGTGAACCCTCTAGCGGTGATCAAGAGACCCAGTACTTC	CAISEPSSGDQETQYF
TRBJ2-5	-	TRBV6-1	-	TGTGCCAGCATCGGTTGGCAGGCGTTTGAGACCCAGTACTTC	CASIGWQAFETQYF
TRBJ2-7	many	TRBV7-8	-	TGTGCCAGCAGCCGAGACAGTTTCTCCTACGAGCAGTACTTC	CASSRDSFSYEQYF
TRBJ1-5	many	TRBV19	-	TGTGCCAGTAGGGGGCAGGCGGGATGGGGGCCCCAGCATTTT	CASRGQAGWGPQHF
TRBJ1-2	many	TRBV2	-	TGTGCCCCACGTAGGGGGTATGGCTACACCTTC	CAPRRGYGYTF
TRBJ1-3	many	TRBV7-7	-	TGCGCCAGCAGCTTGGACGGAAACACCATATATTTT	CASSLDGNTIYF
TRBJ2-2	many	TRBV14	-	TGTGCCAGCAGCCAAGGTGTCTACACCGGGGAGCTGTTTTTT	CASSQGVYTGELFF
TRBJ2-7	-	TRBV6-1	TRBD1	TGTGCCAGCATTGGGCAGGGGGCCTACGAGCAGTACTTC	CASIGQGAYEQYF
TRBJ1-1	many	TRBV2	-	TGTGCCAGCAGTAGAGACAGTTTGATAGGGGCGGAAGCTTTCTTT	CASSRDSLIGAEAFF
TRBJ2-2	many	TRBV5-1	-	TGCGCCAGCAGCTCCAACCTGAACTACGACTCGGACACCGGGGAGCTGTTTTTT	CASSSNLNYDSDTGELFF
TRBJ2-5	-	TRBV6-1	-	TGTGCCAGCAGCCCCGGCGGCACCGGGCAGACCCAGTACTTC	CASSPGGTGQTQYF
TRBJ1-1	-	TRBV29-1	-	TGCAGCGTTGCGGGGGGTGTCTCCACTGAAGCTTTCTTT	CSVAGGVSTEAFF
TRBJ2-7	many	TRBV13	-	TGTGCCAGCAGGTTTTCCTTACAGCCGCCCTACGAGCAGTACTTC	CASRFSLQPPYEQYF
TRBJ2-5	many	TRBV9	-	TGTGCCAGCAGCATGGGACTCCCGACCCAAGAGACCCAGTACTTC	CASSMGLPTQETQYF
TRBJ1-2	-	TRBV12-3/TRBV12-4	TRBD1	TGTGCCAGCAGTCAGGGGACAGGGTCTAATGGCTACACCTTC	CASSQGTGSNGYTF
TRBJ1-2	many	TRBV6-5	-	TGTGCCAGCAGAACAGAAGACAGTGCAGGCTATGGCTACACCTTC	CASRTEDSAGYGYTF